This is a list of T cell receptor beta chains from one sample in a study of T cells after posttransplantation cyclophosphamide. Clones were sequenced by immunoSEQ multiplex PCR, and TCRdb holds only the in-frame ones, with some missing. The table lists 25,000 to 30,000 clones, with no singletons. The sequenced material came from PBMCs. The receptor set was obtained from a woman aged 55-69 years in good health, CMV-negative, and a related stem cell transplant donor. The CDR3 runs from the conserved cysteine through the conserved F or W.

>TRBJ2-3|TRBV4-3
CASSFNGQGSDTQYF
>TRBJ1-1|TRBV7-2
CASSTGTGGAFF
>TRBJ1-2|TRBV28
CASKGVNDGYTF
>TRBJ2-3|TRBV4-1
CASSPQGNTQYF
>TRBJ2-1|TRBV2
CASSGQGAGEQFF
>TRBJ1-1|TRBV4-3
CASSQDGNTEAFF
>TRBJ1-5|TRBV4-2
CASSQAISQPQHF
>TRBJ2-7|TRBV9
CASSRTSGGPYEQYF
>TRBJ1-1|TRBV5-1
CASSLENRRTGRPRAFF
>TRBJ2-7|TRBV6-6
CASSDGVDYEEQYF
>TRBJ2-3|TRBV6-1
CASSSRGGDTDTQYF
>TRBJ1-3|TRBV6-1
CASSEVRGNTIYF
>TRBJ2-1|TRBV9
CASSVVTAGGEQFF
>TRBJ2-3|TRBV9
CASSPREGATDTQYF
>TRBJ2-1|TRBV13
CASSFQRVGQFF
>TRBJ2-1|TRBV28
CASSGAGFAHNEQFF
>TRBJ2-3|TRBV15
CATSRGTGGGTDTQYF
>TRBJ2-5|TRBV27
CASSSLGLARETQYF
>TRBJ2-1|TRBV5-6
CASSLELGQIYNEQFF
>TRBJ2-1|TRBV29-1
CSVGGLGTGETVFGNEQFF
>TRBJ2-5|TRBV18
CASSPNGQYF
>TRBJ2-4|TRBV5-1
CASSLEGDWNIQYF
>TRBJ2-7|TRBV27
CASSQGLANYEQYF
>TRBJ2-7|TRBV19
CASSKQPPYREGEQYF
>TRBJ1-6|TRBV7-2
CASSSKGQGAWNSPLHF
>TRBJ2-5|TRBV24-1
CATSDPRAGAETQYF
>TRBJ2-3|TRBV12-3/TRBV12-4
CASTKGRGSGTDTQYF
>TRBJ1-6|TRBV9
CASSLGQGRSPLHF
>TRBJ1-2|TRBV9
CASSPQGGQGLYGYTF
>TRBJ2-7|TRBV2
CASRTGSYEQYF
>TRBJ1-6|TRBV7-9
CASSLRGSSYNSPLHF
>TRBJ2-1|TRBV7-3
CASSGLLATEQFF
>TRBJ2-2|TRBV24-1
CATSDPGLAANTGELFF
>TRBJ2-3|TRBV6-1
CASSVYSADTQYF
>TRBJ2-1|TRBV18
CASRGGGATEQFF
>TRBJ2-1|TRBV29-1
CSVPPGLAGGDYNEQFF
>TRBJ2-7|TRBV14
CASSSRDSYEQYF
>TRBJ1-1|TRBV7-9
CASSLAGTEAFF
>TRBJ2-3|TRBV5-1
CASSSDSSTHTQYF
>TRBJ1-3|TRBV9
CASSPLSGNTIYF
>TRBJ2-7|TRBV27
CASTRLTPDYEQYF
>TRBJ2-1|TRBV4-2
CASSPGTSAYNEQFF
>TRBJ2-7|TRBV6-2/TRBV6-3
CASSYQFSYEQYF
>TRBJ1-1|TRBV28
CATFQGVRAEAFF
>TRBJ1-1|TRBV7-9
CASSPENTGSAEAFF
>TRBJ1-1|TRBV19
CASSISQGFQENTEAFF
>TRBJ2-1|TRBV24-1
CATSGGTGAYNEQFF
>TRBJ2-5|TRBV6-5
CASSYSSETQYF
>TRBJ2-5|TRBV28
CASSPGTGGRETQYF
>TRBJ2-2|TRBV7-7
CASSLQQGMAGELFF
>TRBJ2-3|TRBV5-6
CASSPQTRTDTQYF
>TRBJ2-2|TRBV2
CASRRGYTGELFF
>TRBJ2-7|TRBV7-9
CASSFWDNEQYF
>TRBJ2-3|TRBV19
CASSTRQGATDTQYF
>TRBJ1-2|TRBV19
CASRPGQANYGYTF
>TRBJ1-1|TRBV25-1
CASRPDRVNTEAFF
>TRBJ2-3|TRBV7-6
CASSLFAGSNTDTQYF
>TRBJ2-7|TRBV27
CASSLGRNPTYEQYF